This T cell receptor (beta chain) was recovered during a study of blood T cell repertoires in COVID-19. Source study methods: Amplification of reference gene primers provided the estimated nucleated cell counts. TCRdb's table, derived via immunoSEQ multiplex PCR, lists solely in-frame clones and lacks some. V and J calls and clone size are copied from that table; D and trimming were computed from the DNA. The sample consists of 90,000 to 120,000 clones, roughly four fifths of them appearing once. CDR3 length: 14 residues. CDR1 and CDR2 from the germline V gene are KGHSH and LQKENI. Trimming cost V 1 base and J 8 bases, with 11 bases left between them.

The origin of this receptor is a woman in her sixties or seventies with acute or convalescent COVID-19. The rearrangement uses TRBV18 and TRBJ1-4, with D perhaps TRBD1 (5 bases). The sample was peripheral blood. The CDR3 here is CASSPQGVEEKLFF. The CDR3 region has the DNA TGTGCCAGCTCACCACAAGGGGTAGAGGAAAAACTGTTTTTT.